The 26 T cell receptor beta chains listed next were all sequenced from one sample in a study of T cell responses to AZD1222 COVID-19 vaccine. Assay used: immunoSEQ multiplex PCR; TCRdb lists only in-frame clones, some missing. The table includes about 120,000 clones, about 90% detected once. This specimen consisted of peripheral blood, obtained on day 0 of AZD1222 vaccination. The receptors derive from an adult in good health.

V is TRBV27 and J is TRBJ2-7, with D maybe TRBD2 (6 bases). Trimming stripped 4 bases from V and 0 bases from J, with 10 bases between. There are 14 residues in the CDR3. Germline assignment: CDR1 MNHEY and CDR2 SMNVEV (reference sequence). CDR3 sequence: CASSWRGASYEQYF. The CDR3, as DNA: TGTGCCAGCAGTTGGCGCGGGGCCTCCTACGAGCAGTACTTC.

V is TRBV6-2 or TRBV6-3 and J is TRBJ2-3, with TRBD2 matching over 7 bases. The junction had 5 bases not matched to a gene; V was cut back by 2 bases and J by 0 bases. Germline V gene sequence: CDR1 MNHEY, CDR2 SVGEGT. The CDR3 has 16 amino acids. The CDR3 loop reads CASSYDGGGSTDTQYF. The DNA of the CDR3 is TGTGCCAGCAGTTACGACGGCGGGGGTAGCACAGATACGCAGTATTTT.

J is TRBJ2-3 and V is TRBV5-8; 9 nucleotides align to TRBD1. CDR3 length: 12 amino acids. CDR1 is SGHTS and CDR2 is YDEGEE in the germline V gene. After removal of 3 bases from V and 9 bases from J, the junction contained 2 bases not matched to a gene. The CDR3 is CASSWTGATQYF. The CDR3 DNA is TGTGCCAGCAGCTGGACAGGGGCCACGCAGTATTTT.

The V call is TRBV7-2, the J call TRBJ2-5; no clear D gene. V gave up 7 bases and J gave up 5 bases, with 14 bases separating them. The CDR3 consists of 13 residues. Germline V gene sequence: CDR1 SGHTA, CDR2 FQGNSA. Written as DNA, the CDR3 is TGTGCCAGCATGTCCGGGCCAAGGGAGACCCAGTACTTC. Translation gives CASMSGPRETQYF.

The chain joins TRBV7-2 to TRBJ1-3, with TRBD1 matching over 8 bases. Per the germline V gene, CDR1 is SGHTA and CDR2 is FQGNSA. V was clipped by 1 base and J by 3 bases; unmatched bases: 5. CDR3 size: 16 residues. This CDR3 reads CASSLVLGQGGNTIYF. As DNA, the CDR3 is TGTGCCAGCAGCTTAGTGCTAGGACAGGGTGGAAACACCATATATTTT.

V gene TRBV6-2 or TRBV6-3 combines with J gene TRBJ2-3; the D gene is possibly TRBD1 (6 bases). The CDR3 length is 14 residues. Deletions cut 2 bases from V and 4 bases from J, with 10 bases between. Germline loops: CDR1 MNHEY, CDR2 SVGEGT. The CDR3 coding sequence is TGTGCCAGCAGTTACGAGTGGGGGCCAGATACGCAGTATTTT. Its translation is CASSYEWGPDTQYF.

This clone showed up just once. The chain uses TRBV30 and TRBJ1-1; D might be TRBD1 (6 bases). Per germline, CDR1 GTSNPN and CDR2 SVGIG (reference sequence). Trimming shortened V by 1 base and J by 4 bases, and 28 bases separated the two germline ends. The CDR3 is 19 amino acids. The CDR3 nucleotides are TGTGCCTGGAGTGCTCAGGCATCAACAGGGACCAGATTTGGCACTGAAGCTTTCTTT. Protein sequence: CAWSAQASTGTRFGTEAFF.

The gene calls are TRBV6-7 and TRBJ1-2; D is ambiguous. TRBV6-7 is placed among ORFs of uncertain function. V dropped 11 bases and J dropped 1 base, with 8 bases sitting between them. This CDR3 is built from 11 residues. The CDR3: CAFWFNYGYTF. CDR3 nucleotide sequence: TGTGCCTTTTGGTTTAACTATGGCTACACCTTC.

The V call is TRBV7-9, the J call TRBJ1-1; a weak D match, TRBD1 (5 bases). CDR3 size: 15 residues. Germline CDR1 SEHNR, CDR2 FQNEAQ (reference sequence). V was trimmed by 5 bases and J by 2 bases, leaving 15 bases between them. The CDR3 region has the DNA TGTGCCAGCAGCCTCCCGGGAGACAGAAACACTGAAGCTTTCTTT. Residues: CASSLPGDRNTEAFF.

CDR3 sequence reads: CASGRMLAGPKGTDTQYF. The CDR3 coding sequence is TGTGCCAGCGGTAGGATGTTAGCGGGTCCGAAGGGCACAGATACGCAGTATTTT. The rearrangement links TRBV18 to TRBJ2-3; 7 bases match TRBD2. From germline, CDR1 is KGHSH and CDR2 LQKENI. V lost 8 bases to trimming and J lost 1 base; unmatched junction nucleotides: 18. This CDR3 has 18 residues.

The rearrangement joins TRBV28 to TRBJ2-2; possible D gene TRBD1, 6 bases. The V end was cut by 6 bases, the J end by 4 bases, with 15 bases between. Germline assignment: CDR1 MDHEN and CDR2 SYDVKM. CDR3 size: 15 residues. The CDR3 nucleotides read TGTGCCAGCAGGACTGAGGGGGTTGGCACCGGGGAGCTGTTTTTT. As protein: CASRTEGVGTGELFF.

V and J are TRBV2 and TRBJ2-1; the D gene is possibly TRBD1 (6 bases). The CDR3 is 14 residues long. CDR1 and CDR2 (germline): SNHLY, FYNNEI. V lost 7 bases and J 4 bases, leaving 14 bases between the germline ends. CDR3 DNA: TGTGCCAGCAAGACAGGCGCCCAATACAATGAGCAGTTCTTC. Its protein product is CASKTGAQYNEQFF.

V usage is TRBV5-5 and J usage is TRBJ1-4, with D tentatively TRBD1 (6 bases). From germline, CDR1 is SGHKS and CDR2 YYEKEE (reference sequence). V was clipped by 0 bases and J by 6 bases, with 12 bases between them. The CDR3 consists of 15 residues. CDR3 in DNA: TGTGCCAGCAGCTTGGCCGCAGGGGCCTATGAAAAACTGTTTTTT. It is translated as CASSLAAGAYEKLFF.

The J gene is TRBJ2-2, the V gene TRBV7-8; D gene uncertain. The CDR3 totals 14 residues. V was clipped by 0 bases and J by 1 base, with 3 bases between them. Germline values: CDR1 SGHVS, CDR2 FQNEAQ. CDR3: CASSLAWNTGELFF. In DNA, the CDR3 is TGTGCCAGCAGCTTAGCCTGGAACACCGGGGAGCTGTTTTTT.

This chain connects TRBV12-3 or TRBV12-4 to TRBJ1-1; 9 bases line up with TRBD1. Losses at the gene ends were 1 base for V and 8 bases for J; bases not matched to a gene: 2. The CDR3 is 13 amino acids. For the CDR3, the DNA is TGTGCCAGCAGTTTAGGACAGGGGGACGAAGCTTTCTTT. Its protein product is CASSLGQGDEAFF.

This clone was seen more than once but under ten times. V gene TRBV6-5 combines with J gene TRBJ1-1; D might be TRBD1 (6 bases). CDR3 length equals 14 residues. The germline gives CDR1 MNHEY, CDR2 SVGAGI. V was trimmed by 6 bases and J by 6 bases, leaving 17 bases between them. CDR3 sequence: CASRVQGTGPEAFF. CDR3 DNA sequence: TGTGCCAGCAGGGTACAGGGCACGGGCCCTGAAGCTTTCTTT.

The V gene is TRBV14, the J gene TRBJ1-4, with D maybe TRBD1 (5 bases). The CDR3 totals 17 residues. The germline V gene encodes CDR1 SGHDN and CDR2 FVKESK. V dropped 0 bases and J dropped 7 bases, with 18 bases sitting between them. CDR3 DNA: TGTGCCAGCAGCCAAGATAAAAGGGGCGGACCTACTGAAAAACTGTTTTTT. Translated: CASSQDKRGGPTEKLFF.

The chain links TRBV6-4 to TRBJ2-2; D unresolved. Germline CDR1 and CDR2: MRHNA and SNTAGT. The CDR3 has 16 amino acids. V lost 3 bases and J lost 4, with 15 bases in between. Here the CDR3 DNA reads TGTGCCAGCAGTGAAACAGTCTTTCGAGGCACCGGGGAGCTGTTTTTT. It specifies CASSETVFRGTGELFF.

This chain uses TRBV12-3 or TRBV12-4 with TRBJ1-2; D is unclear. The CDR3 is made up of 11 amino acids. Deletions cut 4 bases from V and 5 bases from J, with 5 bases between. CDR3 protein: CASSYTYGYTF. The CDR3 DNA is TGTGCCAGCAGTTATACGTATGGCTACACCTTC.

The chain carries TRBV10-1 and TRBJ2-7; 8 positions match TRBD2. The CDR3 runs 16 residues. The germline V gene has CDR1 WNHNN and CDR2 SYGVQD (reference sequence). Germline trimming cut 3 bases from V and 4 bases from J; bases unmatched to any gene: 11. The CDR3 protein is CASSDFWGLDPYEQYF. The CDR3 DNA sequence: TGCGCCAGCAGTGATTTTTGGGGACTAGACCCTTACGAGCAGTACTTC.

This chain uses TRBV5-1 with TRBJ2-1; 14 bases align to TRBD2. CDR1 and CDR2 from the germline V gene are SGHRS and YFSETQ. The trim removed 4 bases at V and 8 bases at J, leaving 11 bases unmatched. The CDR3 has 17 residues. CDR3 nucleotides: TGCGCCAGCAGCCGAGATGGACTAGCGGGGGGCAGAGATGAGCAGTTCTTC. Its protein is CASSRDGLAGGRDEQFF.

The chain couples TRBV9 to TRBJ1-2; 10 nucleotides line up with TRBD1. With V trimmed by 0 bases and J by 2 bases, 4 bases remained unmatched. Looked up from germline, CDR1 is SGDLS and CDR2 is YYNGEE. There are 16 residues in the CDR3. CDR3 sequence (DNA): TGTGCCAGCAGCGTAGCTAGGGACAGGGGAAACTATGGCTACACCTTC. This translates into CASSVARDRGNYGYTF.

The chain is built from TRBV9 and TRBJ2-1; TRBD2 matches 8 bases. The germline CDR1 and CDR2 sequences are SGDLS and YYNGEE. The CDR3 extends over 15 amino acids. J gave up 4 bases and V 0 bases, and 3 bases lay outside the gene matches. CDR3 coding DNA: TGTGCCAGCAGCGTAGTGGAGCGGGAGTACAATGAGCAGTTCTTC. Encoded protein: CASSVVEREYNEQFF.

The chain couples TRBV19 to TRBJ2-7; 8 positions match TRBD1. Losses at the gene ends were 6 bases for V and 1 base for J; bases not matched to a gene: 8. This CDR3 region has 15 residues. The germline V gene encodes CDR1 LNHDA and CDR2 SQIVND (reference sequence). Here the CDR3 reads CASRGGTGKSYEQYF. The CDR3 DNA is TGTGCCAGTAGAGGGGGGACAGGCAAGTCCTACGAGCAGTACTTC.

The rearrangement joins TRBV13 to TRBJ1-3; 8 nucleotides match TRBD1. J lost 6 bases, V lost 4 bases, and 11 bases had no gene match. Germline CDR1 and CDR2: PRHDT and FYEKMQ (reference sequence). The CDR3 sequence is 16 residues long. The chain's CDR3 is CASSSFDRGELNTIYF. Here the CDR3 DNA reads TGTGCCAGCAGCTCTTTCGACAGGGGAGAATTAAACACCATATATTTT.

This chain uses TRBV11-2 with TRBJ1-6, with 12 bases matching TRBD1. The CDR3 consists of 14 residues. The germline CDR1 and CDR2 sequences are SGHAT and FQNNGV. V was clipped by 5 bases and J by 9 bases; unmatched bases: 2. CDR3 DNA sequence: TGTGCCAGCAGCCGGGGACAGGGGGCTTCACCCCTCCACTTT. Residues: CASSRGQGASPLHF.